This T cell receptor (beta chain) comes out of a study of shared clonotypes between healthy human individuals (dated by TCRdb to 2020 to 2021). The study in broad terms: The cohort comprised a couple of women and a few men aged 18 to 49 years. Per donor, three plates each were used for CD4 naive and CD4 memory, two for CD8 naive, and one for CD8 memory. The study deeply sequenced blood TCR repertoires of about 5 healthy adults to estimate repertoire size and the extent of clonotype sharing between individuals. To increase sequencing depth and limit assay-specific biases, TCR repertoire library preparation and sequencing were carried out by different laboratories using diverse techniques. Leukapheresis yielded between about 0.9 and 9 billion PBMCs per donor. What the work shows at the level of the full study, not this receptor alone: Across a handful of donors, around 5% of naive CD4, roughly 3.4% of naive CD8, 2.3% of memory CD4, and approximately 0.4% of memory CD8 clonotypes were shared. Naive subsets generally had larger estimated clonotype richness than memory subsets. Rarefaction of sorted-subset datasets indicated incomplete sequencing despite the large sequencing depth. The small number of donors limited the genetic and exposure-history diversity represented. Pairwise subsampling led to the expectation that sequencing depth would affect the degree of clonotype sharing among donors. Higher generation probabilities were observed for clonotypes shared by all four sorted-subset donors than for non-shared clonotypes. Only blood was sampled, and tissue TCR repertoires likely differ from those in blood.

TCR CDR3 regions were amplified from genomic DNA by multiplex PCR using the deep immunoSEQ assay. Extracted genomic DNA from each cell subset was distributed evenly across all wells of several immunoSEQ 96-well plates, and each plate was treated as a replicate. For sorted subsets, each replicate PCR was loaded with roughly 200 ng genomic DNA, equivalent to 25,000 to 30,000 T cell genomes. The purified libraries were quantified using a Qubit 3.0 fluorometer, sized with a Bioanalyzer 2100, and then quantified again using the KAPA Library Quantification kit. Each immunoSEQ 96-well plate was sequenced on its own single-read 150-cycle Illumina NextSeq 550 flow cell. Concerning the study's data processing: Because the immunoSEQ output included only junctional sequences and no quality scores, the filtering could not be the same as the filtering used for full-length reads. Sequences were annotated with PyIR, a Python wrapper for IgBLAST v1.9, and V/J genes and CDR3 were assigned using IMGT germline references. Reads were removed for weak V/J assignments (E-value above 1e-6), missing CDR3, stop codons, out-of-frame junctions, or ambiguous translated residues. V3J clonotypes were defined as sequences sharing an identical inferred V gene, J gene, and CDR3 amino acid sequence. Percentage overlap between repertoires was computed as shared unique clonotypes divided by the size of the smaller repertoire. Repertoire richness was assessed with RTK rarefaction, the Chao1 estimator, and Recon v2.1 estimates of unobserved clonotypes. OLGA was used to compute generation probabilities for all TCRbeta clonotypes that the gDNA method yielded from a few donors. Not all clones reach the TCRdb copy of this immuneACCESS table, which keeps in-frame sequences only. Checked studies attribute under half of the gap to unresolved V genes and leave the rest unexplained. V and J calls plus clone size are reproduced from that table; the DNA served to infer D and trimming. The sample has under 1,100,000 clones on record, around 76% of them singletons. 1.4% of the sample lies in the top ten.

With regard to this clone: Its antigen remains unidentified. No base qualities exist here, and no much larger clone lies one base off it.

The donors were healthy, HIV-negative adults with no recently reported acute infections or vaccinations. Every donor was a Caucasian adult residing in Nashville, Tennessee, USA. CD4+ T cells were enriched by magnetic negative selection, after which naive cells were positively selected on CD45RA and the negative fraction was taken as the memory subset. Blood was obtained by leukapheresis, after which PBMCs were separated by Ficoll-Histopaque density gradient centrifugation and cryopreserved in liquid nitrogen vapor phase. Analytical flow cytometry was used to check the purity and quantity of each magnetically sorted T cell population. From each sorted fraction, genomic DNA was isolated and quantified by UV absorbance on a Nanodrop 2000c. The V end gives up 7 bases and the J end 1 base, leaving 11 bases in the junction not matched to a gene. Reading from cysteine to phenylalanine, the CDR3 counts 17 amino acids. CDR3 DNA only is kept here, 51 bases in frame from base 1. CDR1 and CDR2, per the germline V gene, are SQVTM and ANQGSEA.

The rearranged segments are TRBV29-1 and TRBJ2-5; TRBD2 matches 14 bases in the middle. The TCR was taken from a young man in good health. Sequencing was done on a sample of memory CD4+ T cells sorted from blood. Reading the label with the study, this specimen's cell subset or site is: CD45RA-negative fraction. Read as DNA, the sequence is TGCAGCGCCAAAGGGACTAGCGGGAGTTGGGGCCAAGAGACCCAGTACTTC. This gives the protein CSAKGTSGSWGQETQYF. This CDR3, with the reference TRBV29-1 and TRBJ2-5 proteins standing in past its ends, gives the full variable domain SAVISQKPSRDICQRGTSLTIQCQVDSQVTMMFWYRQQPGQSLTLIATANQGSEATYESGFVIDKFPISRPNLTFSTLTVSNMSPEDSSIYLCSAKGTSGSWGQETQYFGPGTRLLVL.